The present T cell receptor beta chain was sequenced within a study of tumor-infiltrating lymphocytes in primary liver carcinoma. Study information: The study enrolled male and female patients aged 30 to 69 years. Study-wide findings and caveats: The study found tumor-adjacent and tumor-blood pairs overlapped less than tumor region pairs.

The researchers produced TCR beta cDNA from about 510 ng total RNA with a constant-region primer. ARM-PCR, slightly modified, supplied the TCR beta libraries through three nested multiplex PCR rounds. TCRdb reanalysed the multiplex PCR reads using MiXCR and keeps one entry per CDR3 protein. In the table there are some 180,000 distinct CDR3 sequences, approximately 86% of which are singletons. This clonotype showed up just once. The antigen remains undetermined. At one boundary the junction diverges from the germline segment, which might be a read error. Co-extracted RNA and DNA came from roughly 20-30 mg of unsorted bulk tissue. Chronic HBV infection, untreated so far, was present in the patients. All of the tumor samples contained over 75% viable tumor cells. The receptor's source is a man aged 35 to 55 with primary liver carcinoma and hepatitis B virus infection. Sequenced material: tumor tissue from primary liver carcinoma.

The CDR3 sequence is CASRYKVPYEQNF. DNA of the CDR3: TGTGCCAGCCGTTACAAGGTACCCTACGAGCAGAACTTC. This chain links TRBV6-2 or TRBV6-3 with TRBJ2-7, with D unresolved. Germline CDR1 and CDR2: MNHEY and SVGEGT. The length of the CDR3 is 13 residues.